Listed below are T cell receptor beta chains from one sample, sequenced in a study of blood T cells in healthy people across ages. Each CDR3 protein is one row after TCRdb ran MiXCR on the 5' RACE reads. Of fewer than 600,000 distinct CDR3 sequences in the sample, around a quarter were seen once. These records were also assigned to another study, of T cells of mothers and their children.

Material for sequencing was blood. The receptors were sampled from a boy under 10 years old in good health. Each CDR3 is given with its conserved first and last residue. A D gene is named only where the DNA matches it firmly. Expanded clones get a size class; other rows say once, few or many, or leave the size out.

J | V | D | size | CDR3 | DNA
TRBJ2-7 | TRBV20-1 | TRBD2 | few | CSARGTSEEWSYEQYF | TGCAGTGCTAGGGGGACTAGCGAGGAGTGGTCCTACGAGCAGTACTTC
TRBJ2-7 | TRBV27 | TRBD2 | - | CASSLRRQRGSYEQYF | TGTGCCAGCAGCCTGCGTAGACAGCGGGGCTCCTACGAGCAGTACTTC
TRBJ2-7 | TRBV9 | - | - | CASSPRGRYEQYF | TGTGCCAGCAGCCCCCGGGGGAGATACGAGCAGTACTTC
TRBJ1-1 | TRBV6-5 | - | few | CASSYRGANTEAFF | TGTGCCAGCAGTTACAGGGGGGCGAACACTGAAGCTTTCTTT
TRBJ2-2 | TRBV2 | - | few | CASHLAGELFF | TGTGCCAGCCACCTGGCCGGGGAGCTGTTTTTT
TRBJ2-7 | TRBV7-2 | TRBD1 | - | CASSSSTGDVFEQYF | TGTGCCAGCAGCTCGTCAACAGGGGACGTCTTCGAGCAGTACTTC
TRBJ1-2 | TRBV27 | - | - | CASSLTQGYGYTF | TGTGCCAGCAGTTTAACGCAGGGTTATGGCTACACCTTC
TRBJ2-3 | TRBV10-3 | - | - | CAISDPITDTQYF | TGTGCCATCAGTGATCCCATCACAGATACGCAGTATTTT
TRBJ2-5 | TRBV5-1 | TRBD2 | - | CASSLQRGVQETQYF | TGCGCCAGCAGTCTTCAGCGGGGGGTACAAGAGACCCAGTACTTC
TRBJ2-2 | TRBV12-3/TRBV12-4 | - | - | CASSPRDTYTGELFF | TGTGCCAGCAGTCCCCGGGACACATACACCGGGGAGCTGTTTTTT
TRBJ2-3 | TRBV5-1 | TRBD2 | once | CASNIAGDDTQYF | TGCGCCAGCAACATAGCGGGAGATGATACGCAGTATTTT
TRBJ2-5 | TRBV5-1 | TRBD2 | few | CASSQGLAGLAETQYF | TGCGCCAGCAGCCAGGGACTAGCGGGTTTGGCAGAGACCCAGTACTTC
TRBJ2-1 | TRBV14 | - | - | CASSRSWEQFF | TGTGCCAGCAGCCGCTCCTGGGAGCAGTTCTTC
TRBJ2-7 | TRBV7-9 | - | - | CASSLRQVSAEQYF | TGTGCCAGCAGCTTACGACAGGTTTCCGCCGAGCAGTACTTC
TRBJ2-2 | TRBV5-1 | - | - | CASSFTLANTGELFF | TGCGCCAGCAGCTTCACTCTAGCGAACACCGGGGAGCTGTTTTTT
TRBJ2-5 | TRBV5-1 | - | - | CASRPNSIETQYF | TGCGCCAGCAGACCGAACTCTATAGAGACCCAGTACTTC
TRBJ2-7 | TRBV20-1 | - | - | CSAIGARWGSYEQYF | TGCAGTGCTATTGGGGCCAGGTGGGGCTCCTACGAGCAGTACTTC
TRBJ2-7 | TRBV7-2 | - | few | CASSLARENGQYF | TGTGCCAGCAGCTTAGCGAGAGAAAACGGGCAGTACTTC
TRBJ1-2 | TRBV20-1 | - | - | CSARAGTIYGYTF | TGCAGTGCTAGAGCTGGGACAATCTATGGCTACACCTTC
TRBJ1-2 | TRBV11-2 | - | - | CASSPSPPDGQIDYGYTF | TGTGCCAGCAGCCCCTCGCCGCCTGACGGACAGATCGACTATGGCTACACCTTC
TRBJ2-3 | TRBV10-3 | - | - | CAINVQGPTDTQYF | TGTGCCATCAATGTTCAAGGACCCACAGATACGCAGTATTTT
TRBJ2-7 | TRBV4-3 | - | few | CASSARDGDYEQYF | TGCGCCAGCAGCGCCCGGGACGGAGACTACGAGCAGTACTTC
TRBJ1-2 | TRBV3-1 | - | few | CASSQEEGRYTF | TGTGCCAGCAGCCAAGAGGAGGGGAGGTACACCTTC
TRBJ2-4 | TRBV6-5 | TRBD1 | - | CASSKKRSGTGNIQYF | TGTGCCAGCAGTAAAAAAAGGTCTGGGACAGGGAACATTCAGTACTTC
TRBJ2-5 | TRBV9 | - | few | CASSRSQGRQETQYF | TGTGCCAGCAGCCGTTCCCAGGGCCGGCAGGAGACCCAGTACTTC
TRBJ2-4 | TRBV2 | - | - | CASRGLAKNIQYF | TGTGCCAGCAGGGGATTAGCCAAAAACATTCAGTACTTC
TRBJ2-7 | TRBV20-1 | - | few | CSARARGLGYEQYF | TGCAGTGCTAGGGCCCGGGGGCTAGGCTACGAGCAGTACTTC
TRBJ2-5 | TRBV3-1 | TRBD2 | few | CASSPPGTKQETQYF | TGTGCCAGCAGCCCCCCCGGGACTAAACAAGAGACCCAGTACTTC
TRBJ2-5 | TRBV12-3/TRBV12-4 | - | - | CASSLKGDPSGETQYF | TGTGCCAGCAGTTTAAAAGGGGACCCATCTGGGGAGACCCAGTACTTC
TRBJ2-5 | TRBV3-1 | TRBD2 | few | CASSTPSGGGPPQETQYF | TGTGCCAGCAGCACACCTAGCGGGGGGGGACCTCCTCAAGAGACCCAGTACTTC
TRBJ2-5 | TRBV7-9 | - | - | CASSPRFRGAYQETQYF | TGTGCCAGCAGCCCCAGGTTTCGGGGGGCGTACCAAGAGACCCAGTACTTC
TRBJ2-5 | TRBV24-1 | TRBD1 | few | CATSDSGGLTETQYF | TGTGCCACCAGTGATTCAGGGGGATTAACAGAGACCCAGTACTTC
TRBJ2-7 | TRBV7-2 | TRBD2 | - | CASSVSGMSSYEQYF | TGTGCCAGCAGCGTTAGCGGGATGAGCTCCTACGAGCAGTACTTC
TRBJ2-7 | TRBV5-1 | TRBD2 | - | CASSSPVVAGPYEQYF | TGCGCCAGCAGCTCGCCGGTTGTAGCGGGGCCCTACGAGCAGTACTTC
TRBJ2-3 | TRBV10-1 | TRBD2 | - | CASSESTSSPTDTQYF | TGCGCCAGCAGTGAGTCGACTAGCAGTCCGACAGATACGCAGTATTTT
TRBJ1-1 | TRBV7-9 | - | few | CASGSRQNTEAFF | TGTGCCAGCGGGTCCCGACAGAACACTGAAGCTTTCTTT
TRBJ2-2 | TRBV3-1 | TRBD2 | few | CASSAGTSTGELFF | TGTGCCAGCAGCGCCGGGACTAGCACCGGGGAGCTGTTTTTT
TRBJ2-6 | TRBV6-4 | - | many | CAAGADGANVLTF | TGTGCCGCCGGGGCTGATGGGGCCAACGTCCTGACTTTC
TRBJ1-3 | TRBV3-1 | - | few | CASSQVGGLRNTIYF | TGTGCCAGCAGCCAAGTCGGTGGCCTTCGGAACACCATATATTTT
TRBJ2-7 | TRBV7-2 | - | few | CASSPGVAFREQYF | TGTGCCAGCAGCCCGGGCGTGGCCTTTCGCGAGCAGTACTTC
TRBJ1-2 | TRBV2 | - | - | CASSELGNYGYTF | TGTGCCAGCAGTGAACTAGGGAACTATGGCTACACCTTC
TRBJ2-4 | TRBV4-3 | - | - | CASSQGVMRPIYF | TGCGCCAGCAGCCAAGGGGTGATGAGACCTATATACTTC
TRBJ2-1 | TRBV10-3 | TRBD1 | - | CAISAGQGTNEQFF | TGTGCCATCAGTGCGGGACAGGGAACCAATGAGCAGTTCTTC
TRBJ1-6 | TRBV20-1 | TRBD1 | - | CSARGTGNSPLHF | TGCAGTGCTAGAGGGACAGGGAATTCACCCCTCCACTTT
TRBJ2-5 | TRBV16 | TRBD2 | few | CASSQRAGKKETQYF | TGTGCCAGCAGCCAACGAGCGGGAAAAAAAGAGACCCAGTACTTC
TRBJ2-5 | TRBV4-3 | TRBD2 | - | CASSQSGGRAQETQYF | TGCGCCAGCAGCCAATCTGGCGGGAGGGCGCAAGAGACCCAGTACTTC
TRBJ2-7 | TRBV7-2 | - | few | CASSHLLSSYEQYF | TGTGCCAGCAGCCATTTATTAAGCTCCTACGAGCAGTACTTC
TRBJ2-7 | TRBV5-1 | - | - | CASSSVGVYEQYF | TGCGCCAGCAGCTCAGTTGGGGTCTACGAGCAGTACTTC
TRBJ2-2 | TRBV7-9 | TRBD2 | - | CASSFSSGPRTGELFF | TGTGCCAGCAGCTTTTCTAGCGGTCCACGCACCGGGGAGCTGTTTTTT
TRBJ1-6 | TRBV4-1 | - | many | CASSQVQGQGSPLHF | TGCGCCAGCAGCCAAGTGCAGGGGCAGGGTTCACCCCTCCACTTT
TRBJ1-4 | TRBV27 | - | few | CASSSPGTGFEKLFF | TGTGCCAGCAGTTCCCCCGGCACAGGTTTTGAAAAACTGTTTTTT
TRBJ1-4 | TRBV29-1 | - | few | CSVGGVGSEKLFF | TGCAGCGTTGGGGGGGTCGGCTCGGAAAAACTGTTTTTT